The rows below give T cell receptor beta chains drawn from one sample of a study of T cells in localized non-small cell lung cancer. Some clones are missing from TCRdb's copy, which holds only in-frame ones; the method was immunoSEQ multiplex PCR. This sample yields about 5,400 clones, of which about 40% are seen a single time; more than 8% belongs to the top ten. The sample consisted of lung tumor tissue, taken before any cancer treatment. Receptor source: a male donor aged 60 or over with stage I squamous cell lung carcinoma. CDR3s include the opening cysteine and the closing phenylalanine or tryptophan. The D gene is left open where the match is weak. Only some rows state a clone size, as once, few, many or a class for expanded clones.

v_gene: TRBV28; abundance: few; d_gene: NA; j_gene: TRBJ2-1; CDR3aa: CASSNRKGGNPYNEQFF; CDR3nt: TGTGCCAGCAGTAATAGAAAAGGGGGGAATCCCTACAATGAGCAGTTCTTC
v_gene: TRBV19; abundance: NA; d_gene: TRBD1; j_gene: TRBJ1-5; CDR3aa: CASRGVGRGLQPQHF; CDR3nt: TGTGCCAGTAGAGGAGTCGGCAGGGGGCTTCAGCCCCAGCATTTT
v_gene: TRBV28; abundance: once; d_gene: TRBD2; j_gene: TRBJ2-3; CDR3aa: CASLPSGLYTQYF; CDR3nt: TGTGCCAGCTTGCCTAGCGGTCTATATACGCAGTATTTT
v_gene: TRBV19; abundance: NA; d_gene: TRBD2; j_gene: TRBJ2-3; CDR3aa: CASSIVASGMTDTQYF; CDR3nt: TGTGCCAGTAGTATAGTGGCTAGCGGGATGACAGATACGCAGTATTTT
v_gene: TRBV6-8; abundance: many; d_gene: NA; j_gene: TRBJ1-3; CDR3aa: CASSNPTTSGNTIYF; CDR3nt: TGTGCCAGCAGTAACCCTACGACCTCTGGAAACACCATATATTTT
v_gene: TRBV19; abundance: NA; d_gene: TRBD1; j_gene: TRBJ2-1; CDR3aa: CASSLTSPRGQTYNEQFF; CDR3nt: TGTGCCAGTAGTTTAACTTCCCCCAGGGGGCAGACCTACAATGAGCAGTTCTTC
v_gene: TRBV4-1; abundance: few; d_gene: TRBD2; j_gene: TRBJ2-5; CDR3aa: CASSQELWASGGGTQYF; CDR3nt: TGCGCCAGCAGCCAAGAGTTGTGGGCTAGCGGAGGAGGGACCCAGTACTTC
v_gene: TRBV6-8; abundance: NA; d_gene: NA; j_gene: TRBJ1-3; CDR3aa: CASSYRASGNTIYF; CDR3nt: TGTGCCAGCAGTTACAGGGCGTCGGGAAACACCATATATTTT
v_gene: TRBV30; abundance: NA; d_gene: NA; j_gene: TRBJ2-5; CDR3aa: CAWLGYQETQYF; CDR3nt: TGTGCCTGGCTGGGGTACCAAGAGACCCAGTACTTC
v_gene: TRBV11-3; abundance: few; d_gene: TRBD2; j_gene: TRBJ2-3; CDR3aa: CASSFTAGTADTQYF; CDR3nt: TGTGCCAGCAGCTTCACAGCGGGGACCGCAGATACGCAGTATTTT
v_gene: TRBV19; abundance: NA; d_gene: NA; j_gene: TRBJ1-1; CDR3aa: CASSIHAQAFF; CDR3nt: TGTGCCAGTAGTATCCACGCCCAAGCTTTCTTT
v_gene: TRBV30; abundance: NA; d_gene: NA; j_gene: TRBJ1-6; CDR3aa: CAWAQGQGNSPLHF; CDR3nt: TGTGCCTGGGCGCAGGGTCAGGGGAATTCACCCCTCCACTTT
v_gene: TRBV10-2; abundance: once; d_gene: TRBD1; j_gene: TRBJ1-1; CDR3aa: CASSGQGNTEAFF; CDR3nt: TGCGCCAGCAGTGGACAGGGGAACACTGAAGCTTTCTTT
v_gene: TRBV28; abundance: few; d_gene: TRBD2; j_gene: TRBJ2-1; CDR3aa: CASSPWTSGSHEQFF; CDR3nt: TGTGCCAGCAGTCCGTGGACTAGCGGGTCCCATGAGCAGTTCTTC
v_gene: TRBV28; abundance: NA; d_gene: NA; j_gene: TRBJ2-7; CDR3aa: CASSLMEDLSEQYF; CDR3nt: TGTGCCAGCAGTCTTATGGAGGACTTGAGCGAGCAGTACTTC
v_gene: TRBV6-8; abundance: few; d_gene: NA; j_gene: TRBJ2-3; CDR3aa: CASSYGSDTQYF; CDR3nt: TGTGCCAGCAGTTACGGGTCAGATACGCAGTATTTT
v_gene: TRBV9; abundance: medium-sized; d_gene: TRBD1; j_gene: TRBJ2-2; CDR3aa: CASSGTGGLPGELFF; CDR3nt: TGTGCCAGCAGCGGGACAGGGGGACTTCCCGGGGAGCTGTTTTTT
v_gene: TRBV6-8; abundance: NA; d_gene: NA; j_gene: TRBJ1-1; CDR3aa: CASSYAGNTEAFF; CDR3nt: TGTGCCAGCAGTTACGCCGGGAACACTGAAGCTTTCTTT
v_gene: TRBV19; abundance: NA; d_gene: TRBD1; j_gene: TRBJ2-7; CDR3aa: CASSPRTGEGSYEQYF; CDR3nt: TGTGCCAGTAGTCCCCGGACAGGGGAAGGCTCCTACGAGCAGTACTTC
v_gene: TRBV6-8; abundance: NA; d_gene: NA; j_gene: TRBJ2-7; CDR3aa: CASSSNMGEQYF; CDR3nt: TGTGCCAGCAGTTCCAATATGGGAGAGCAGTACTTC
v_gene: TRBV14; abundance: NA; d_gene: TRBD1; j_gene: TRBJ1-1; CDR3aa: CASSQERGTGLAFF; CDR3nt: TGTGCCAGCAGCCAAGAGAGAGGGACAGGGCTTGCTTTCTTT
v_gene: TRBV7-1; abundance: NA; d_gene: NA; j_gene: TRBJ1-2; CDR3aa: CASSPSRGNYGYTF; CDR3nt: TGTGCCAGCAGCCCAAGTAGGGGAAACTATGGCTACACCTTC
v_gene: TRBV18; abundance: NA; d_gene: TRBD1; j_gene: TRBJ2-2; CDR3aa: CASSPSGTGPTGELFF; CDR3nt: TGTGCCAGCTCACCATCTGGGACAGGCCCCACCGGGGAGCTGTTTTTT
v_gene: TRBV11-3; abundance: medium-sized; d_gene: NA; j_gene: TRBJ1-5; CDR3aa: CASSPRVGLRGEQPQHF; CDR3nt: TGTGCCAGCAGCCCCAGGGTGGGGCTTCGAGGAGAACAGCCCCAGCATTTT
v_gene: TRBV28; abundance: once; d_gene: TRBD2; j_gene: TRBJ2-1; CDR3aa: CASSSLAGGPNEQFF; CDR3nt: TGTGCCAGCAGTTCGCTAGCGGGGGGTCCCAATGAGCAGTTCTTC
v_gene: TRBV6-8; abundance: NA; d_gene: NA; j_gene: TRBJ1-1; CDR3aa: CASRPGVGAGAFF; CDR3nt: TGTGCCAGCAGACCTGGAGTAGGGGCGGGGGCTTTCTTT
v_gene: TRBV6-8; abundance: few; d_gene: NA; j_gene: TRBJ1-4; CDR3aa: CASSYSGPATNEKLFF; CDR3nt: TGTGCCAGCAGTTACTCGGGACCTGCAACTAATGAAAAACTGTTTTTT
v_gene: TRBV11-3; abundance: large; d_gene: TRBD1; j_gene: TRBJ1-1; CDR3aa: CASSLGDRVTNTEAFF; CDR3nt: TGTGCCAGCAGCTTAGGGGACAGGGTAACTAATACTGAAGCTTTCTTT
v_gene: TRBV6-8; abundance: NA; d_gene: NA; j_gene: TRBJ1-4; CDR3aa: CASNAGFGEKLFF; CDR3nt: TGTGCCAGCAACGCAGGGTTCGGTGAAAAACTGTTTTTT
v_gene: TRBV18; abundance: once; d_gene: TRBD1; j_gene: TRBJ2-7; CDR3aa: CASSPRQGADEQYF; CDR3nt: TGTGCCAGCTCACCCAGACAGGGGGCCGACGAGCAGTACTTC
v_gene: TRBV14; abundance: NA; d_gene: TRBD1; j_gene: TRBJ1-3; CDR3aa: CASSLGTAGNTIYF; CDR3nt: TGTGCCAGCAGCCTAGGGACAGCTGGAAACACCATATATTTT
v_gene: TRBV29-1; abundance: NA; d_gene: TRBD1; j_gene: TRBJ2-1; CDR3aa: CSATSTGGSYNEQFF; CDR3nt: TGCAGCGCCACATCGACAGGGGGCTCCTACAATGAGCAGTTCTTC
v_gene: TRBV11-3; abundance: NA; d_gene: NA; j_gene: TRBJ2-1; CDR3aa: CASSLMTVGVYNEQFF; CDR3nt: TGTGCCAGCAGCCTGATGACGGTGGGGGTTTACAATGAGCAGTTCTTC
v_gene: TRBV9; abundance: few; d_gene: NA; j_gene: TRBJ2-5; CDR3aa: CASRGSEGETQYF; CDR3nt: TGTGCCAGCAGGGGGAGCGAGGGAGAGACCCAGTACTTC
v_gene: TRBV7-2; abundance: few; d_gene: TRBD2; j_gene: TRBJ2-3; CDR3aa: CASSLRDYHTDTQYF; CDR3nt: TGTGCCAGCAGCTTAAGGGACTACCACACAGATACGCAGTATTTT
v_gene: TRBV6-8; abundance: few; d_gene: NA; j_gene: TRBJ1-2; CDR3aa: CASNQGFNYGYTF; CDR3nt: TGTGCCAGCAACCAAGGGTTCAACTATGGCTACACCTTC
v_gene: TRBV19; abundance: NA; d_gene: NA; j_gene: TRBJ2-3; CDR3aa: CASSIGTATSTDTQYF; CDR3nt: TGTGCCAGTAGTATAGGGACGGCCACTAGCACAGATACGCAGTATTTT
v_gene: TRBV30; abundance: once; d_gene: NA; j_gene: TRBJ1-1; CDR3aa: CAWSVLRDTEAFF; CDR3nt: TGTGCCTGGAGTGTACTCAGGGACACTGAAGCTTTCTTT
v_gene: TRBV30; abundance: few; d_gene: TRBD1; j_gene: TRBJ1-2; CDR3aa: CAWNRGRGYGYTF; CDR3nt: TGTGCCTGGAACAGGGGACGAGGCTATGGCTACACCTTC
v_gene: TRBV9; abundance: NA; d_gene: TRBD1; j_gene: TRBJ2-1; CDR3aa: CASSVDPGGPGEQFF; CDR3nt: TGTGCCAGCAGCGTAGACCCAGGGGGCCCTGGGGAGCAGTTCTTC